These T cell receptor beta chains were read from a single sample in a study of beta chain features in type 1 diabetes. The assay was immunoSEQ multiplex PCR, and TCRdb's table has in-frame clones only and misses some. The sample has hundreds of thousands of clones; 14% are singletons. Sequenced material: naive CD4+ T cells from blood. The receptors originated from a man aged 25-45 years with type 1 diabetes. CDR3s include the opening cysteine and the closing phenylalanine or tryptophan. The order of the fields is D gene, V gene, CDR3 protein. A D gene is named only where the DNA matches it firmly.

D gene: NA; V gene: TRBV7-2; CDR3 protein: CASSLGGGYPETQYF
D gene: TRBD2; V gene: TRBV13; CDR3 protein: CASSFTGTSLSGEQFF
D gene: NA; V gene: TRBV7-9; CDR3 protein: CASSLGRSAEIQETQYF
D gene: TRBD2; V gene: TRBV7-6; CDR3 protein: CASSIDPSGSTDTQYF
D gene: NA; V gene: TRBV5-4; CDR3 protein: CASSLAAGGNTEAFF
D gene: TRBD2; V gene: TRBV27; CDR3 protein: CASSVGLAGVGEQFF
D gene: NA; V gene: TRBV5-1; CDR3 protein: CASSIPTANTEAFF
D gene: NA; V gene: TRBV4-3; CDR3 protein: CASSQDGAGDTGANVLTF
D gene: TRBD2; V gene: TRBV7-3; CDR3 protein: CASSLSASGKTEQFF
D gene: TRBD1; V gene: TRBV28; CDR3 protein: CASSWGQRGETQYF
D gene: NA; V gene: TRBV5-6; CDR3 protein: CASSSPGAWGNTDTQYF
D gene: NA; V gene: TRBV19; CDR3 protein: CASSFRQVSNQPQHF
D gene: NA; V gene: TRBV28; CDR3 protein: CASSLGAAHAEQYF
D gene: TRBD1; V gene: TRBV2; CDR3 protein: CASSRDRGNEKLFF
D gene: NA; V gene: TRBV9; CDR3 protein: CASSVDGANTEAFF
D gene: NA; V gene: TRBV7-8; CDR3 protein: CASSLGLLNEQFF
D gene: NA; V gene: TRBV18; CDR3 protein: CASSPTGTEAFF
D gene: NA; V gene: TRBV5-6; CDR3 protein: CASSVGEAEYF
D gene: TRBD1; V gene: TRBV28; CDR3 protein: CASRVRDRGETQYF
D gene: NA; V gene: TRBV7-2; CDR3 protein: CASTITVQETQYF
D gene: NA; V gene: TRBV29-1; CDR3 protein: CSVVSGAYEQYF
D gene: TRBD1; V gene: TRBV28; CDR3 protein: CASSRQGRETQYF
D gene: TRBD1; V gene: TRBV7-9; CDR3 protein: CASSLGTGGPDTQYF
D gene: NA; V gene: TRBV29-1; CDR3 protein: CSVAGGRGGMNTEAFF
D gene: NA; V gene: TRBV7-2; CDR3 protein: CASSLAVARGNQPQHF
D gene: NA; V gene: TRBV5-4; CDR3 protein: CASSLNHRAETQYF
D gene: TRBD1; V gene: TRBV5-1; CDR3 protein: CASSFLGQGAETQYF
D gene: NA; V gene: TRBV28; CDR3 protein: CASTGYEAFF
D gene: NA; V gene: TRBV7-9; CDR3 protein: CAGVRGYTF
D gene: NA; V gene: TRBV5-6; CDR3 protein: CASSFFHDGVRTGELFF
D gene: NA; V gene: TRBV20-1; CDR3 protein: CSARSDNEQFF
D gene: NA; V gene: TRBV2; CDR3 protein: CASSEQGKTGELFF
D gene: NA; V gene: TRBV6-5; CDR3 protein: CASSYSGRSYEQYF
D gene: TRBD2; V gene: TRBV2; CDR3 protein: CASIGRGRLNEQFF
D gene: NA; V gene: TRBV7-2; CDR3 protein: CASSTLLEQTQYF
D gene: TRBD1; V gene: TRBV18; CDR3 protein: CASSPWTGDDYGYTF
D gene: NA; V gene: TRBV19; CDR3 protein: CASRRQVNHPQHF
D gene: NA; V gene: TRBV7-9; CDR3 protein: CASSLRGSTTNYGYTF
D gene: TRBD2; V gene: TRBV11-1; CDR3 protein: CASSPTSGTYNEQFF
D gene: TRBD2; V gene: TRBV29-1; CDR3 protein: CSVTSGSNEQFF
D gene: NA; V gene: TRBV2; CDR3 protein: CASSENRGGGANVLTF
D gene: TRBD2; V gene: TRBV2; CDR3 protein: CASSLSSGRYEQYF
D gene: NA; V gene: TRBV19; CDR3 protein: CASSIGGDYEQYF